The rows below give T cell receptor beta chains drawn from one sample of a study of blood T cells in healthy people across ages. Using its own MiXCR run on the 5' RACE reads, TCRdb lists one record per CDR3 protein. The sample includes roughly 800,000 distinct CDR3 sequences, more than 45% seen only once; the top ten take about 20%. The sequenced sample consisted of blood. All receptors come from a young man in good health. Both conserved end residues are part of each CDR3. A D gene is named only where the DNA matches it firmly. Some rows mark clone size as missing; the rest say once, few, many or name a class of expanded clone.

J,D,size,V,CDR3,DNA
TRBJ2-1,TRBD2,-,TRBV6-2/TRBV6-3,CASSPGTSGSRQQFF,TGTGCCAGCAGCCCCGGGACTAGCGGGAGTAGACAGCAGTTCTTC
TRBJ2-5,-,few,TRBV20-1,CSARDNGASRTQYF,TGCAGTGCTAGAGATAATGGGGCTAGCAGAACCCAGTACTTC
TRBJ1-5,-,-,TRBV30,CAWSDRGNQPQHF,TGTGCCTGGAGTGACAGGGGCAATCAGCCCCAGCATTTT
TRBJ2-7,TRBD1,few,TRBV7-9,CASSLTPRPRDRGSYEQYF,TGTGCCAGCAGCTTAACCCCTAGACCTCGGGACAGGGGGTCCTACGAGCAGTACTTC
TRBJ2-5,TRBD2,-,TRBV7-9,CASSRPAGVQETQYF,TGTGCCAGCAGCAGACCGGCGGGGGTCCAAGAGACCCAGTACTTC
TRBJ1-2,TRBD1,once,TRBV15,CATSTSRTGGVLGGYTF,TGTGCCACCAGCACCTCCCGGACAGGGGGAGTCCTAGGTGGCTACACCTTC
TRBJ2-5,-,-,TRBV12-3/TRBV12-4,CASRAQTGPQETQYF,TGTGCCAGCAGGGCCCAGACAGGACCCCAAGAGACCCAGTACTTC
TRBJ2-7,-,-,TRBV7-2,CASSSEHWGYEQYF,TGTGCCAGCAGTTCAGAACATTGGGGCTACGAGCAGTACTTC
TRBJ2-7,-,once,TRBV12-3/TRBV12-4,CASSLDGVTGEQYF,TGTGCCAGCAGTTTAGATGGCGTGACGGGCGAGCAGTACTTC
TRBJ1-2,-,-,TRBV10-3,CAILAGTENYGYTF,TGTGCCATTCTGGCCGGGACGGAGAACTATGGCTACACCTTC
TRBJ2-1,-,-,TRBV20-1,CSASGTQGHNEQFF,TGCAGTGCGTCCGGGACCCAGGGGCACAATGAGCAGTTCTTC
TRBJ2-5,TRBD1,-,TRBV10-3,CAVQGAGETQYF,TGTGCCGTTCAGGGGGCGGGGGAGACCCAGTACTTC
TRBJ2-3,-,-,TRBV7-2,CASRGGTEAQYF,TGTGCCAGCAGGGGAGGGACAGAGGCGCAGTATTTT
TRBJ1-2,TRBD1,-,TRBV28,CASKLKTGGYGYTF,TGTGCCAGCAAACTCAAGACAGGGGGCTATGGCTACACCTTC
TRBJ2-5,-,few,TRBV7-2,CASSQAPPETQYF,TGTGCCAGCAGCCAGGCCCCCCCAGAGACCCAGTACTTC
TRBJ2-7,TRBD2,-,TRBV5-4,CASSPPSGTSRYEQYF,TGTGCCAGCAGCCCTCCCTCCGGGACTAGCCGGTACGAGCAGTACTTC
TRBJ2-3,TRBD2,few,TRBV20-1,CSAIEHGGGFTDTQYF,TGCAGTGCTATCGAACATGGCGGGGGTTTCACAGATACGCAGTATTTT
TRBJ2-6,-,-,TRBV7-6,CASSPAVRGANVLTF,TGTGCCAGCAGCCCAGCTGTACGTGGGGCCAACGTCCTGACTTTC
TRBJ2-7,-,-,TRBV18,CASSPDHYEQYF,TGTGCCAGCTCACCAGACCACTACGAGCAGTACTTC
TRBJ2-5,TRBD2,-,TRBV12-3/TRBV12-4,CASSSPLYQGLAGEETQYF,TGTGCCAGCAGTTCTCCACTCTATCAGGGACTAGCGGGAGAGGAGACCCAGTACTTC
TRBJ1-1,TRBD1,-,TRBV19,CASTWTGYTEAFF,TGTGCCAGTACCTGGACAGGGTACACTGAAGCTTTCTTT
TRBJ2-5,TRBD2,-,TRBV27,CASSTNLAGTPSQYF,TGTGCCAGCAGTACGAACCTAGCGGGGACACCGTCCCAGTACTTC
TRBJ2-1,-,-,TRBV20-1,CSAIGPGDNEQFF,TGCAGTGCTATCGGGCCCGGGGACAATGAGCAGTTCTTC
TRBJ2-5,TRBD2,-,TRBV4-2,CASSQETSGGKETQYF,TGTGCCAGCAGCCAAGAGACTAGCGGGGGGAAAGAGACCCAGTACTTC
TRBJ2-1,-,-,TRBV27,CASSLSSYEQFF,TGTGCCAGCAGTTTATCCTCCTATGAGCAGTTCTTC
TRBJ2-1,TRBD2,-,TRBV12-3/TRBV12-4,CASGPGGLGYNEQFF,TGTGCCAGCGGCCCGGGGGGTCTAGGCTACAATGAGCAGTTCTTC
TRBJ1-2,-,-,TRBV2,CASSVRVHEDYTF,TGTGCCAGCAGTGTGAGGGTTCATGAGGACTACACCTTC
TRBJ2-7,TRBD1,-,TRBV18,CASSRDRRNREQYF,TGTGCCAGCTCCCGGGACAGGCGGAATCGGGAGCAGTACTTC
TRBJ1-4,-,-,TRBV6-5,CASSSSPFPGEKLFF,TGTGCCAGCAGTTCCTCGCCCTTTCCGGGGGAAAAACTGTTTTTT
TRBJ1-2,-,once,TRBV12-5,CASGLDISGKGPDYGYTF,TGTGCTAGTGGTTTGGACATAAGCGGGAAGGGGCCTGACTATGGCTACACCTTC
TRBJ2-1,-,-,TRBV6-4,CASSELGEWEDEQFF,TGTGCCAGCAGTGAGTTGGGGGAATGGGAGGATGAGCAGTTCTTC
TRBJ1-6,-,once,TRBV5-6,CASSVDSDSPLHF,TGTGCCAGCAGCGTCGACAGCGACTCACCCCTCCACTTT
TRBJ2-3,-,-,TRBV7-2,CASSLFAARLGTDTQYF,TGTGCCAGCAGCCTATTTGCGGCCCGCCTTGGCACAGATACGCAGTATTTT
TRBJ2-7,-,once,TRBV19,CATAGGGESYNEQYF,TGTGCCACGGCCGGCGGCGGGGAGTCCTACAATGAGCAGTACTTC
TRBJ2-3,-,-,TRBV7-6,CASSLEVVGGDTQYF,TGTGCCAGCAGCCTAGAGGTAGTAGGAGGCGATACGCAGTATTTT
TRBJ2-7,-,-,TRBV27,CASSTTRGYEQYF,TGTGCCAGCAGTACAACTAGGGGCTACGAGCAGTACTTC
TRBJ1-2,TRBD1,-,TRBV7-8,CASKGRVGQNYGYTF,TGTGCCAGCAAAGGGAGAGTGGGACAGAACTATGGCTACACCTTC
TRBJ2-7,-,-,TRBV7-2,CANPLGRSYEQYF,TGTGCCAACCCGCTGGGACGGAGTTACGAGCAGTACTTC
TRBJ2-3,TRBD2,few,TRBV5-1,CASSLILAGGTDTQYF,TGCGCCAGCAGCTTAATACTAGCGGGAGGCACAGATACGCAGTATTTT